This is a list of T cell receptor beta chains from one sample in a study of blood T cell repertoires in COVID-19. Sequencing used immunoSEQ multiplex PCR; TCRdb keeps in-frame clones, though not all of them. The table records about 90,000 clones, about 85% of them present only once. Sequenced input: peripheral blood. Receptors originate from a woman between 70 and 85 years old with active or convalescent COVID-19. CDR3s include the opening cysteine and the closing phenylalanine or tryptophan. D genes are given only for firm matches. Clone size is given for some rows only: seen once, a few or many times, or a class if the clone is expanded.

clone_size,v_call,j_call,d_call,cdr3_aa,cdr3_nt
once,TRBV6-2/TRBV6-3,TRBJ2-7,TRBD1,CASSGQGPYEQYF,TGTGCCAGCAGTGGACAGGGTCCCTACGAGCAGTACTTC
-,TRBV29-1,TRBJ2-1,-,CSAGVNEQFF,TGCAGCGCAGGGGTTAATGAGCAGTTCTTC
-,TRBV9,TRBJ2-3,-,CASGGYDTDTQYF,TGTGCCAGCGGAGGTTACGACACAGATACGCAGTATTTT
-,TRBV19,TRBJ2-3,TRBD2,CASSTRPGLAGAPDTQYF,TGTGCCAGTAGTACTCGACCGGGACTAGCGGGGGCCCCAGATACGCAGTATTTT
once,TRBV6-5,TRBJ1-2,TRBD1,CASRQGYSGGYTF,TGTGCCAGCAGACAGGGGTACAGCGGGGGCTACACCTTC
-,TRBV7-2,TRBJ1-6,-,CASSFYSRPLHF,TGTGCCAGCAGCTTCTATTCTCGTCCCCTCCACTTT
-,TRBV7-6,TRBJ2-5,TRBD2,CASSLAGLAGGKETQYF,TGTGCCAGCAGCTTAGCCGGACTAGCGGGGGGGAAAGAGACCCAGTACTTC
-,TRBV9,TRBJ1-4,TRBD1,CASSVRDRGTNEKLFF,TGTGCCAGCAGCGTACGGGACAGGGGTACTAATGAAAAACTGTTTTTT
few,TRBV19,TRBJ2-7,TRBD1,CASSRGQEYEQYF,TGTGCCAGCAGCCGAGGACAGGAGTACGAGCAGTACTTC
-,TRBV7-6,TRBJ2-1,-,CASSLGRSGYNEQFF,TGTGCCAGCAGCTTAGGGCGGTCGGGGTACAATGAGCAGTTCTTC
-,TRBV10-3,TRBJ1-2,TRBD1,CAISESDREGYTF,TGTGCCATCAGTGAGTCGGACAGGGAGGGCTACACCTTC
-,TRBV28,TRBJ2-7,-,CASSAPGSSYEQYF,TGTGCCAGCAGTGCTCCGGGATCCTCCTACGAGCAGTACTTC
once,TRBV7-2,TRBJ2-7,TRBD1,CASSRRQGAPYEQYF,TGTGCCAGCAGCCGGAGACAGGGGGCCCCCTACGAGCAGTACTTC
-,TRBV7-2,TRBJ2-2,TRBD2,CASSWTSGVLGELFF,TGTGCCAGCAGCTGGACTAGCGGGGTTCTAGGGGAGCTGTTTTTT
-,TRBV4-2,TRBJ1-2,-,CASSTISPQNYGYTF,TGTGCCAGCAGCACTATTTCGCCCCAAAACTATGGCTACACCTTC
once,TRBV6-5,TRBJ2-7,TRBD1,CASSSPTGGYHEQYF,TGTGCCAGCAGTTCCCCGACAGGGGGCTACCACGAGCAGTACTTC
-,TRBV5-4,TRBJ1-5,-,CASSLAGVPGAQHF,TGTGCCAGCAGCTTGGCGGGCGTCCCGGGGGCCCAGCATTTT
-,TRBV10-3,TRBJ2-1,TRBD1,CAISLVNKGASSSYNEQFF,TGTGCCATCAGTCTTGTTAATAAGGGGGCTTCCAGCTCCTACAATGAGCAGTTCTTC
-,TRBV4-2,TRBJ1-2,TRBD1,CASSQELTGGSYGYTF,TGTGCCAGCAGCCAAGAATTGACAGGGGGCTCCTATGGCTACACCTTC
-,TRBV6-6,TRBJ2-2,TRBD1,CASRTAGQGDTGELFF,TGTGCCAGCAGGACCGCGGGACAGGGGGACACCGGGGAGCTGTTTTTT
-,TRBV25-1,TRBJ2-2,-,CASSLYTGELFF,TGTGCCAGCAGTTTATACACCGGGGAGCTGTTTTTT
-,TRBV27,TRBJ2-7,-,CASSLSWTTSYEQYF,TGTGCCAGCAGTTTATCTTGGACTACCTCCTACGAGCAGTACTTC
-,TRBV19,TRBJ2-1,TRBD2,CASSTSGGSYNEQFF,TGTGCCAGTAGCACGTCGGGGGGGTCCTACAATGAGCAGTTCTTC
-,TRBV25-1,TRBJ1-1,-,CASADSENTEAFF,TGTGCCAGCGCTGACAGTGAGAACACTGAAGCTTTCTTT
-,TRBV4-3,TRBJ1-1,-,CASSQGADAGTEAFF,TGCGCCAGCAGCCAGGGGGCTGACGCCGGCACTGAAGCTTTCTTT
-,TRBV7-9,TRBJ2-2,-,CASSLLQTNTGELFF,TGTGCCAGCAGCTTACTACAGACGAACACCGGGGAGCTGTTTTTT
-,TRBV28,TRBJ1-1,TRBD1,CASSLRLTGGTEAFF,TGTGCCAGCAGTTTACGGCTGACAGGGGGAACTGAAGCTTTCTTT